One sample yielded the 17 T cell receptor beta chains listed below, sequenced in a study of control samples from healthy donors and cancer patients. Using immunoSEQ multiplex PCR, the repertoire was profiled, and TCRdb retains in-frame clones only, with some absent. The sample gives about 110,000 clones, approximately 82% of which show up once; 6.5% is in the top ten. Sequencing input: blood. These receptors all come from a young man in good health.

There are a few counts of this clone. This chain joins TRBV5-8 and TRBJ1-5; perhaps TRBD1 as D (5 bases). Germline V gene lookup returns CDR1 SGHTS and CDR2 YDEGEE. V lost 2 bases and J lost 1, with 10 bases in between. This CDR3 is built from 15 residues. The CDR3 nucleotides are TGTGCCAGCAGCTTCGTGCAGGGAAGCAATCAGCCCCAGCATTTT. This gives the protein CASSFVQGSNQPQHF.

The chain joins TRBV23-1 to TRBJ1-1; 8 bases align to TRBD1. TRBV23-1 falls under the ORF class, with uncertain function. The CDR3 has 15 residues. V was pared by 8 bases and J by 4 bases, with 12 bases of the junction left unmatched. The CDR3 here is CASGKPGGGGTEAFF. The CDR3 region has the DNA TGCGCCAGCGGCAAGCCAGGGGGCGGAGGCACTGAAGCTTTCTTT.

This chain connects TRBV9 to TRBJ2-1; 14 bases are shared with TRBD2. The CDR3 runs to 20 residues. CDR1 and CDR2 (germline): SGDLS, YYNGEE. Trimming took 3 bases from V and 1 from J; bases not matched to a gene: 12. The CDR3 here is CASSAPGLAGGSRSYNEQFF. The CDR3, as DNA: TGTGCCAGCAGCGCCCCCGGACTAGCGGGGGGTTCAAGGTCCTACAATGAGCAGTTCTTC.

The chain links TRBV7-2 to TRBJ2-4, with a weak D call TRBD2 (5 bases). Trimming pared 3 bases from V and 3 bases from J, leaving 9 bases between. The V gene's germline CDR1 is SGHTA and CDR2 FQGNSA. The CDR3 extends over 14 amino acids. The CDR3: CASSFYGNKNIQYF. The CDR3, as DNA: TGTGCCAGCAGCTTTTACGGGAACAAAAACATTCAGTACTTC.

In its sample, this clone was seen a few times. The chain couples TRBV28 to TRBJ2-7; 9 bases map to TRBD1. J gave up 7 bases and V 2 bases, and 6 bases lay outside the gene matches. Germline V CDR1 and CDR2: MDHEN, SYDVKM. CDR3 length equals 14 residues. The CDR3 DNA sequence: TGTGCCAGCAGTTTAAAGTACAGGGGGCTTGAGCAGTACTTC. It specifies CASSLKYRGLEQYF.

The genes are TRBV27 and TRBJ1-2, with D uncertain. CDR1 is MNHEY and CDR2 is SMNVEV in the germline V gene (reference sequence). V shed 0 bases and J shed 0 bases, with 8 bases lying between them. The CDR3 is 15 amino acids. The DNA of the CDR3 is TGTGCCAGCAGTTTATCCTCAAGCACTAACTATGGCTACACCTTC. This translates into CASSLSSSTNYGYTF.

This clone has more than one count but fewer than ten. This chain connects TRBV18 to TRBJ2-4, with 8 bases fitting TRBD1. Per the germline V gene, CDR1 is KGHSH and CDR2 is LQKENI. The CDR3 sequence is 14 residues long. V was clipped by 4 bases and J by 9 bases; unmatched bases: 8. CDR3 in amino acids: CASSLDRQGSIQYF. The CDR3 DNA sequence: TGTGCCAGCTCACTTGATAGACAGGGGAGCATTCAGTACTTC. The entire variable domain, with the rest obtained from reference TRBV18 and TRBJ2-4, is as follows: NAGVMQNPRHLVRRRGQEARLRCSPMKGHSHVYWYRQLPEEGLKFMVYLQKENIIDESGMPKERFSAEFPKEGPSILRIQQVVRGDSAAYFCASSLDRQGSIQYFGAGTRLSVL.

The CDR3 loop is CASSPWATGELFF. CDR3 bases: TGTGCCAGCAGTCCCTGGGCCACCGGGGAGCTGTTTTTT. This chain links TRBV6-5 with TRBJ2-2; the D is unclear. CDR1 is MNHEY, CDR2 SVGAGI, per germline. Deletions cut 5 bases from V and 4 bases from J, with 8 bases between. The CDR3 is 13 residues long.

A word on this clone: The junction does not match germline at one end; this may be a read error. The chain is built from TRBV14 and TRBJ1-1; TRBD1 matches at 9 bases. The CDR3 is made up of 13 amino acids. Germline V lookup: CDR1 SGHDN, CDR2 FVKESK. The CDR3 DNA sequence: TGTGTCAGCAGCACGGACAGGGGCACTGAAGCTTTCTTT. Amino acid sequence: CVSSTDRGTEAFF.

The genes are TRBV28 and TRBJ1-5; D gene unclear. The CDR3 is made up of 11 amino acids. The germline V gene has CDR1 MDHEN and CDR2 SYDVKM. Trimming removed 3 bases from V and 10 bases from J, with 7 bases in between. Written as DNA, the CDR3 is TGTGCCAGCAGTTTTAGGTCTCCCCAGCATTTT. Its translation is CASSFRSPQHF.

This clone was counted a single time. This chain joins TRBV2 and TRBJ1-2; the match to TRBD1 covers 7 bases. Losses at the gene ends were 1 base for V and 6 bases for J; bases not matched to a gene: 5. Germline V lookup: CDR1 SNHLY, CDR2 FYNNEI. This CDR3 comprises 14 residues. The CDR3 sequence is CASSEVGRGNGYTF. For the CDR3, the DNA is TGTGCCAGCAGTGAAGTGGGCAGGGGGAATGGCTACACCTTC. The complete variable domain, with remaining parts taken from reference TRBV2 and TRBJ1-2, reads EPEVTQTPSHQVTQMGQEVILRCVPISNHLYFYWYRQILGQKVEFLVSFYNNEISEKSEIFDDQFSVERPDGSNFTLKIRSTKLEDSAMYFCASSEVGRGNGYTFGSGTRLTVV.

The CDR3 nucleotides are TGTGCCAGCTCACCGGAACAGGGTCCTCTTGGCTACACCTTC. Translating gives CASSPEQGPLGYTF. This chain connects TRBV18 to TRBJ1-2; D may be TRBD1 (6 bases). This CDR3 has 14 amino acids. V dropped 3 bases and J dropped 7 bases, with 15 bases sitting between them. Per the germline V gene, CDR1 is KGHSH and CDR2 is LQKENI.

The DNA for the CDR3 is TGTGCCAGTAGTATCGGGACAGGGAGGACGAATGAGCAGTTCTTC. Protein sequence: CASSIGTGRTNEQFF. The V call is TRBV19, the J call TRBJ2-1; 9 bases match TRBD1. V dropped 3 bases and J dropped 7; count of bases not matched to a gene: 7. The germline V gene encodes CDR1 LNHDA and CDR2 SQIVND (reference sequence). The CDR3 totals 15 residues.

The chain recombines TRBV19 with TRBJ2-1; D not resolved. The CDR3 has 11 residues. Germline CDR1 is LNHDA and CDR2 is SQIVND (reference sequence). V gave up 8 bases and J gave up 6 bases, with 8 bases separating them. CDR3 protein: CASVDFNEQFF. As DNA, the CDR3 is TGTGCCAGTGTAGACTTCAATGAGCAGTTCTTC.

This chain links TRBV5-4 with TRBJ2-3; TRBD1 aligns across 11 bases. J lost 5 bases, V lost 4 bases, and 9 bases had no gene match. The CDR3 runs 16 residues. From germline, CDR1 is SGHNT and CDR2 YYREEE (reference sequence). In DNA form, the CDR3 reads TGTGCCAGCAGCGGGGGGGACAGGGGGATAAGAGATACGCAGTATTTT. This codes for CASSGGDRGIRDTQYF.

This chain connects TRBV10-3 to TRBJ1-2, with TRBD1 matching 8 bases. Trimming at V came to 5 bases and at J to 8 bases, leaving 7 bases not matched to a gene. Per the germline V gene, CDR1 is ENHRY and CDR2 is SYGVKD. The CDR3 is made up of 13 amino acids. The CDR3 is CAISRSDREGYTF. CDR3 in DNA: TGTGCCATCAGTCGCTCGGACAGGGAAGGCTACACCTTC.

This sequence joins TRBV21-1 and TRBJ1-5; no check of the table's D call, TRBD1, against the DNA was made. TRBV21-1 is a known pseudogene. The CDR3 has 16 amino acids. CDR3 sequence: CASSKDPTGVNQPQHF. The CDR3 bases are TGTGCCAGCAGCAAAGACCCGACAGGGGTCAATCAGCCCCAGCATTTT.